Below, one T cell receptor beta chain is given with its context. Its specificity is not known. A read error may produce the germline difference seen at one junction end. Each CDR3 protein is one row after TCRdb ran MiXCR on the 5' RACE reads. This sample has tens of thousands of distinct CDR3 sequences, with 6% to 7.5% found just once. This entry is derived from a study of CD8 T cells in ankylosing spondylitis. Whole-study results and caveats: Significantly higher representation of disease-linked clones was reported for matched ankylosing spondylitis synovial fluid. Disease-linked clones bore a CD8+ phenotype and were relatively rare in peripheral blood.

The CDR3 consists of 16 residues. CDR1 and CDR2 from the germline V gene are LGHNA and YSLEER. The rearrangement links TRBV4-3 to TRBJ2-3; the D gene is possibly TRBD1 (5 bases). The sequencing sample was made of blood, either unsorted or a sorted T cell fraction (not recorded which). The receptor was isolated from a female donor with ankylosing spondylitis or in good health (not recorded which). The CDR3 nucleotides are TGCGCCAGCAGCCAAGATCTAGTCGACCTTACAGGTACGCAGTATTTT. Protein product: CASSQDLVDLTGTQYF.